Each of the 27 T cell receptor beta chains below was sequenced from the same sample in a study of T cells in Graves' hyperthyroidism and ophthalmopathy. Researchers amplified the TCR beta CDR3 regions from RNA transcripts. TCR CDR3 underwent first-round RT-PCR with the HTBI primer set. TCRdb reprocessed the multiplex PCR reads with MiXCR, giving one entry per CDR3 protein. The sample has under 350,000 distinct CDR3 sequences; around 23% are singletons. The sample was blood. The receptors were gathered from a woman between 50 and 59 years old with Graves' hyperthyroidism.

The table lists this clonotype with many counts. The V call is TRBV7-8, the J call TRBJ1-3; D remains ambiguous. Between the trimmed V and J ends, which lost 7 bases and 0 bases, there was a span of 16 bases. CDR3 length equals 16 residues. Germline CDR1 is SGHVS and CDR2 is FQNEAQ. This CDR3 is CASTQEVGFSGNTIYF. The CDR3 DNA reads TGTGCCAGCACCCAGGAGGTGGGGTTCTCTGGAAACACCATATATTTT.

V is TRBV20-1 and J is TRBJ2-5; TRBD2 agrees at 10 bases. Germline V gene sequence: CDR1 DFQATT, CDR2 SNEGSKA (reference sequence). The J segment lost 4 bases and the V segment lost 0 bases, leaving 11 bases of the junction unmatched. The CDR3 length is 17 residues. The CDR3 coding sequence is TGCAGTGCTAGAGATCAGGCTAGCGGGAGTATCGTAGAGACCCAGTACTTC. This codes for CSARDQASGSIVETQYF.

This clonotype has at least ten counts. The V and J genes are TRBV19 and TRBJ1-2; 7 bases align to TRBD1. There are 13 residues in the CDR3. In germline, CDR1 is LNHDA, CDR2 SQIVND (reference sequence). J was trimmed by 5 bases and V by 3 bases; bases with no gene match: 3. Here the CDR3 reads CASSIRDSYGYTF. In DNA form, the CDR3 reads TGTGCCAGTAGTATCCGGGACAGTTATGGCTACACCTTC.

Many counts were recorded for this clonotype. CDR3 nucleotides: TGTGCCAGCAGTTCTCAGGGGGCGTCAGATACGCAGTATTTT. Residues: CASSSQGASDTQYF. This chain uses TRBV6-1 with TRBJ2-3; 8 bases agree with TRBD1. V was pared by 5 bases and J by 4 bases, with 5 bases of the junction left unmatched. The V gene's germline CDR1 is MNHNS and CDR2 SASEGT. The CDR3 is 14 amino acids.

This clonotype was counted many times. The chain links TRBV12-3 or TRBV12-4 to TRBJ1-1; no clear D. V lost 3 bases to trimming and J lost 5 bases, with 10 bases between them. There are 13 residues in the CDR3. CDR3 DNA sequence: TGTGCCAGCAGTTTGGAGATGGGGACTGAAGCTTTCTTT. Protein product: CASSLEMGTEAFF.

This clonotype has a count of ten or more. The genes are TRBV12-3 or TRBV12-4 and TRBJ2-3; D ambiguous. This CDR3 has 15 amino acids. Trimming pared 6 bases from V and 0 bases from J, leaving 13 bases between. CDR3 loop: CASSLFSVSTDTQYF. In nucleotides, the CDR3 is TGTGCCAGCAGCCTCTTCAGCGTAAGCACAGATACGCAGTATTTT.

The CDR3 spells CSARGAGWTDTQYF. In DNA, the CDR3 is TGCAGTGCTAGAGGGGCAGGGTGGACAGATACGCAGTATTTT. The chain combines TRBV20-1 with TRBJ2-3; D is perhaps TRBD1 (5 bases). V lost 1 base and J lost 3, with 11 bases in between. The V gene's germline CDR1 is DFQATT and CDR2 SNEGSKA (reference sequence). The CDR3 runs to 14 residues.

There are many counts of this clonotype. The chain employs TRBV11-2 and TRBJ1-1; the match to TRBD1 covers 7 bases. The CDR3 contains 17 residues. V lost 5 bases, J lost 1 base, and 13 bases stayed unmatched. Looked up from germline, CDR1 is SGHAT and CDR2 is FQNNGV. CDR3 in amino acids: CASSPLRDSARNTEAFF. CDR3 sequence (DNA): TGTGCCAGCAGCCCCCTCCGGGACAGCGCAAGGAACACTGAAGCTTTCTTT.

This clonotype was counted between two and nine times. V gene TRBV13 combines with J gene TRBJ2-4; D is tentatively TRBD1 or TRBD2 (5 bases each). The germline CDR1 and CDR2 sequences are PRHDT and FYEKMQ (reference sequence). V was clipped by 3 bases and J by 1 base, with 7 bases between them. This CDR3 region has 14 residues. CDR3 coding DNA: TGTGCCAGCAGCTTGTGGGGGGCCAAAAACATTCAGTACTTC. It is translated as CASSLWGAKNIQYF. Full variable domain (outside the CDR3, taken from reference TRBV13 and TRBJ2-4): AAGVIQSPRHLIKEKRETATLKCYPIPRHDTVYWYQQGPGQDPQFLISFYEKMQSDKGSIPDRFSAQQFSDYHSELNMSSLELGDSALYFCASSLWGAKNIQYFGAGTRLSVL.

This clonotype showed up many times. V usage is TRBV5-5 and J usage is TRBJ1-5; D unresolved. The CDR3 consists of 15 residues. V lost 0 bases to trimming and J lost 7 bases, with 14 bases between them. From germline, CDR1 is SGHKS and CDR2 YYEKEE (reference sequence). CDR3 nucleotide sequence: TGTGCCAGCAGCTTGGATCAGGTGGCTGGGCAGCCCCAGCATTTT. It encodes CASSLDQVAGQPQHF.

The table lists this clonotype with many counts. V and J are TRBV12-3 or TRBV12-4 and TRBJ2-2, with TRBD2 as a possible D gene (5 bases). The CDR3 is made up of 11 amino acids. With 5 bases removed from V and 9 bases from J, the gap between germline ends came to 7 bases. CDR3 sequence reads: CASSGRRELFF. CDR3 coding DNA: TGTGCCAGCAGTGGGAGAAGGGAGCTGTTTTTT.

This clonotype was observed many times. The chain links TRBV3-1 to TRBJ2-5; 8 bases agree with TRBD1. Looked up from germline, CDR1 is LGHDT and CDR2 is YNNKEL (reference sequence). The trim removed 6 bases at V and 4 bases at J, leaving 10 bases unmatched. The CDR3 is 15 amino acids. DNA for the CDR3: TGTGCCAGCAGTCCCGGGAGACAGGGGCGAGAGACCCAGTACTTC. Protein sequence: CASSPGRQGRETQYF.

This clonotype appeared a few times. This chain connects TRBV25-1 to TRBJ1-1; tentatively, D is TRBD1 (6 bases). Germline CDR1 reads MGHDK; CDR2 reads SYGVNS. The CDR3 has 16 amino acids. The V end lost 1 base, the J end lost 1 base, and 13 bases lay between the germline ends. CDR3: CASSELAQGRNTEAFF. The CDR3, as DNA: TGTGCCAGCAGTGAATTGGCCCAGGGGCGGAACACTGAAGCTTTCTTT.

This clonotype has only a few counts. The rearrangement links TRBV20-1 to TRBJ2-7, with D unresolved. CDR1 and CDR2 from the germline V gene are DFQATT and SNEGSKA (reference sequence). V was clipped by 6 bases and J by 3 bases, with 6 bases between them. The CDR3 totals 10 residues. The CDR3 reads CSALLYEQYF. The DNA of the CDR3 is TGCAGTGCACTACTCTACGAGCAGTACTTC.

V gene TRBV20-1 combines with J gene TRBJ2-1, with 7 nucleotides matching TRBD2. From germline, CDR1 is DFQATT and CDR2 SNEGSKA (reference sequence). V was pared by 3 bases and J by 8 bases, with 4 bases of the junction left unmatched. This CDR3 has 12 amino acids. CDR3 sequence (DNA): TGCAGTGCTAGCGGGGGGTCTTATGAGCAGTTCTTC. Translating gives CSASGGSYEQFF.

This clonotype was seen at least ten times. This chain connects TRBV19 to TRBJ1-5, with 7 bases identical to TRBD1. The CDR3 has 15 residues. The germline V gene has CDR1 LNHDA and CDR2 SQIVND (reference sequence). V was clipped by 5 bases and J by 6 bases; unmatched bases: 10. The CDR3 loop reads CASSSPQGEFQPQHF. The CDR3 nucleotides are TGTGCCAGTAGTTCCCCCCAGGGGGAATTTCAGCCCCAGCATTTT. Full variable domain (outside the CDR3, taken from reference TRBV19 and TRBJ1-5): DGGITQSPKYLFRKEGQNVTLSCEQNLNHDAMYWYRQDPGQGLRLIYYSQIVNDFQKGDIAEGYSVSREKKESFPLTVTSAQKNPTAFYLCASSSPQGEFQPQHFGDGTRLSIL.

This clonotype was detected many times. This chain links TRBV9 with TRBJ1-1, with D uncertain. This CDR3 region has 14 residues. Germline V gene lookup returns CDR1 SGDLS and CDR2 YYNGEE. V dropped 0 bases and J dropped 5 bases, with 11 bases sitting between them. CDR3 sequence (DNA): TGTGCCAGCAGCGTAGGAGGGCTGGGGACTGAAGCTTTCTTT. This codes for CASSVGGLGTEAFF.

About this clonotype itself: A much larger clone differs by one base, so this may be a read error. Without the conserved terminal phenylalanine or tryptophan, this CDR3 likely stems from a read error. V gene TRBV28 combines with J gene TRBJ1-2; D might be TRBD1 (5 bases). This CDR3 spans 13 amino acids. V lost 7 bases and J 3 bases, leaving 12 bases between the germline ends. Germline V gives CDR1 MDHEN, CDR2 SYDVKM. In nucleotides, the CDR3 is TGTGCCAGCACAACCGGGACGGACTATGGCTACACCCTC. It encodes CASTTGTDYGYTL.

As concerns this clonotype: This may arise from a read error, as a much more abundant clone is one base away. CDR3 amino acids: CASSLADGPLKKQYF. DNA of the CDR3: TGCGCCAGCAGCTTGGCCGATGGGCCGCTTAAAAAGCAGTACTTC. The chain combines TRBV5-1 with TRBJ2-7; D not certain. The CDR3 has 15 amino acids. Germline V gene sequence: CDR1 SGHRS, CDR2 YFSETQ. V was cut by 0 bases and J by 8 bases, with 18 bases left in between.

In this sample, this clonotype turned up a few times. The chain is built from TRBV28 and TRBJ2-3, with TRBD2 as a possible D gene (5 bases). This CDR3 spans 16 amino acids. In germline, CDR1 is MDHEN, CDR2 SYDVKM. V gave up 5 bases and J gave up 2 bases, with 17 bases separating them. The CDR3 reads CASSLWTPNPTDTQYF. CDR3 in DNA: TGTGCCAGCAGTCTCTGGACTCCCAATCCCACAGATACGCAGTATTTT.

The rearrangement links TRBV29-1 to TRBJ2-2; D is unresolved. Looked up from germline, CDR1 is SQVTM and CDR2 is ANQGSEA. The V end was cut by 2 bases, the J end by 0 bases, with 7 bases between. This CDR3 comprises 14 residues. The CDR3 sequence is CSVESDANTGELFF. CDR3 DNA: TGCAGCGTTGAATCAGATGCGAACACCGGGGAGCTGTTTTTT.

This clonotype was detected a few times. The rearrangement links TRBV11-2 to TRBJ1-4, with D possibly being TRBD1 (5 bases). This CDR3 spans 14 amino acids. CDR1 and CDR2 from the germline V gene are SGHAT and FQNNGV. V was cut by 1 base and J by 7 bases, with 10 bases left in between. CDR3 in DNA: TGTGCCAGCAGCTTAGGAGGGGTTGGTGAAAAACTGTTTTTT. Residues: CASSLGGVGEKLFF.

This clonotype has ten or more counts. The chain's CDR3 is CASSSGLTGGGGGYTF. The CDR3 nucleotides are TGTGCCAGCAGCTCCGGACTGACAGGAGGCGGGGGTGGCTACACCTTC. This chain joins TRBV11-1 and TRBJ1-2; tentatively, D is TRBD1 (6 bases). The V gene lost 4 bases and the J gene lost 7 bases, with 22 bases spanning the gap. The CDR3 has 16 residues. Germline lookup yields CDR1 SGHAT and CDR2 FQDESV (reference sequence).

This clonotype was counted at least ten times. The gene calls are TRBV2 and TRBJ2-3; TRBD2 matches at 9 bases. V gave up 6 bases and J gave up 6 bases; unmatched junction bases: 10. The CDR3 is made up of 15 amino acids. Germline lookup yields CDR1 SNHLY and CDR2 FYNNEI. CDR3 DNA sequence: TGTGCCAGCAGGGAGGGGACTAGCAAGGGGGATACGCAGTATTTT. Amino acid sequence: CASREGTSKGDTQYF.

This clonotype came up a few times. This chain connects TRBV6-4 to TRBJ2-2; D call uncertain. This CDR3 is 15 amino acids long. The V and J ends lost 4 bases and 1 base respectively, with 10 bases between them. CDR1 is MRHNA and CDR2 is SNTAGT in the germline V gene. The CDR3 here is CASSANPKNTGELFF. Written as DNA, the CDR3 is TGTGCCAGCAGTGCCAATCCCAAGAACACCGGGGAGCTGTTTTTT.

The chain couples TRBV5-6 to TRBJ1-5; TRBD1 matches 8 bases. V was pared by 4 bases and J by 5 bases, with 8 bases of the junction left unmatched. Germline V gives CDR1 SGHDT, CDR2 YYEEEE. The CDR3 is 15 residues long. The DNA for the CDR3 is TGTGCCAGCAGCATTCTGGACAGGGCCGATCAGCCCCAGCATTTT. Its protein is CASSILDRADQPQHF. Together with reference TRBV5-6 and TRBJ1-5, the CDR3 gives the full variable domain: DAGVTQSPTHLIKTRGQQVTLRCSPKSGHDTVSWYQQALGQGPQFIFQYYEEEERQRGNFPDRFSGHQFPNYSSELNVNALLLGDSALYLCASSILDRADQPQHFGDGTRLSIL.

Comment on this clonotype: The junction shows a germline mismatch at one end, possibly a read error. The gene calls are TRBV7-8 and TRBJ1-2; 8 bases are a match to TRBD1. Germline CDR1 and CDR2: SGHVS and FQNEAQ. The CDR3 has 16 amino acids. The CDR3 DNA reads TGTGCCAGCAGATCAGACAGGGGCGTCTTGATAGGGGGCTACGCCTTC. This sequence encodes CASRSDRGVLIGGYAF.